Below, one T cell receptor beta chain is given with its context. This clone was recorded a few times. Its antigen is not yet known. The sample holds no much larger clone one base away, and base qualities are not on file. Deletion took 7 bases off V and 8 bases off J, with a span of 18 bases between the germline ends. The germline V gene (reference sequence) sets CDR1 to LNHNV and CDR2 to YYDKDF. From the cysteine up to the phenylalanine, the CDR3 has a length of 14 residues. Only CDR3 DNA remains: 42 bases, in frame from the first base. The immunoSEQ assay was applied to genomic DNA to generate the TCR beta chain sequences. Per the authors' processing: CDR3 sequences that did not begin with the conserved framework cysteine at position 104 were removed manually. Clonality was calculated as one minus the normalized Shannon's Diversity Index, with values ranging from 0 (maximal diversity) to 1 (oligoclonal). Chi-squared comparison-of-proportions tests assessed whether the same CDR3 differed in frequency between samples, such as brain versus blood. Public clonotypes were found through immuneACCESS searches, while the VDJdb browser was used to judge similarity to known antiviral clonotypes. TCRdb provides this immuneACCESS table in a form limited to in-frame rearrangements. Some clones are lacking; in checked studies, under half of them reflect an unresolved V gene, and why the rest are absent is not known. The D gene and trimming were derived from the DNA, and the V and J assignments and clone size from that table. This sample gives approximately 330,000 clones in total; 93% of them show up just once. The ten top clones hold 5.7% of the sample.

This sample is drawn from a study of brain T cells in children with intractable seizures (dated by TCRdb to about 2021). As for the study more broadly: Resected brain tissue from some 53 pediatric epilepsy surgery cases was initially screened for immune gene transcripts with a NanoString immunology panel. Of the 12 selected surgery cases, pre-surgery blood was also sequenced for eight, so four had brain tissue only. Study-level results and caveats: The patients' HCMV serostatus was not known, and viral specificity was inferred solely from CDR3 sequence similarity. Because sequencing depth differed between pre- and post-surgery blood, the absence of clones from the pre-surgery sample may reflect undersampling.

In the paper's terms, the time point label means: blood from clinic visit 5 months post-surgery; TSC patient then seizure free. The surgery cases showing the highest brain T cell transcript signatures were chosen for TCR beta chain sequencing of brain tissue and, when available, of blood. Before surgery, the patients had been given at least one anti-epileptic drug. TCR-sequenced patients were children with drug-resistant epilepsy due to tuberous sclerosis complex, focal cortical dysplasia, Rasmussen encephalitis or hemimegalencephaly. Bulk genomic DNA was extracted from unsorted brain tissue and whole blood with the Monarch genomic DNA purification kit.

This receptor was taken from a boy in the first two years of life with tuberous sclerosis and intractable seizures. The chain was built from TRBV15 and TRBJ2-4, with a tentative D gene TRBD2 over 6 matching bases. This sample comprised peripheral blood, obtained 4 to 6 months after surgery. The DNA sequence is TGTGCCACCACCCAACAGAGATGGAGGGACATTCAGTACTTC. It codes for CATTQQRWRDIQYF.